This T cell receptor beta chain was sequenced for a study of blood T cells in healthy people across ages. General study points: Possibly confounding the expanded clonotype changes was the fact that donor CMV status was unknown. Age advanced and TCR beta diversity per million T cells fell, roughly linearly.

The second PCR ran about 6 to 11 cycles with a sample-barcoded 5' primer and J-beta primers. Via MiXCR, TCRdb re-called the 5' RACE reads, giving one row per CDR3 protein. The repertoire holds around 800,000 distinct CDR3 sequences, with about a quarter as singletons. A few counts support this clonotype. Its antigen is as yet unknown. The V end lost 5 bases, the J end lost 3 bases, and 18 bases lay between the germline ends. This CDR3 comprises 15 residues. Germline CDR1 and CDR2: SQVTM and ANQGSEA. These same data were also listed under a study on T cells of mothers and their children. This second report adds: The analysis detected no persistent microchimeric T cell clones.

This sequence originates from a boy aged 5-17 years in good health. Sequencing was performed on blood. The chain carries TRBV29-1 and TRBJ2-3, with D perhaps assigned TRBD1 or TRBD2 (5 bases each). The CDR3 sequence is CSVNLLGTATDTQYF. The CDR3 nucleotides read TGCAGCGTTAACCTTCTGGGGACGGCGACAGATACGCAGTATTTT.